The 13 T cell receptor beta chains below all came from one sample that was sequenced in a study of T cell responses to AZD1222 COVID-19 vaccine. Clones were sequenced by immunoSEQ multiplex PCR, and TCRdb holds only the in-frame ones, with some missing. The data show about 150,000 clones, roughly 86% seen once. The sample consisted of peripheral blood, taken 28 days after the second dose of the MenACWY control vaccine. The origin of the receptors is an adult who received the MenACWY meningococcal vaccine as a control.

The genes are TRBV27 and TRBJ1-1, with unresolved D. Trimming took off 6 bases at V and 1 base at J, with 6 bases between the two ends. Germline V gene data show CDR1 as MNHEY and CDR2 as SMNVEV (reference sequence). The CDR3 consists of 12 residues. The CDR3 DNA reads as TGTGCCAGCAGGCGGCCGAACACTGAAGCTTTCTTT. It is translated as CASRRPNTEAFF.

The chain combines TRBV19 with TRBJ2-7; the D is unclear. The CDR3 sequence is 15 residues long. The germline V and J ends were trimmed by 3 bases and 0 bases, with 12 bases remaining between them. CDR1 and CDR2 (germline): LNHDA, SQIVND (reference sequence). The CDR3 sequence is CASSMTPHSSYEQYF. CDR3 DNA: TGTGCCAGTAGTATGACCCCACATAGCTCCTACGAGCAGTACTTC. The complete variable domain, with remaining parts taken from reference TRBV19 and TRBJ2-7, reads DGGITQSPKYLFRKEGQNVTLSCEQNLNHDAMYWYRQDPGQGLRLIYYSQIVNDFQKGDIAEGYSVSREKKESFPLTVTSAQKNPTAFYLCASSMTPHSSYEQYFGPGTRLTVT.

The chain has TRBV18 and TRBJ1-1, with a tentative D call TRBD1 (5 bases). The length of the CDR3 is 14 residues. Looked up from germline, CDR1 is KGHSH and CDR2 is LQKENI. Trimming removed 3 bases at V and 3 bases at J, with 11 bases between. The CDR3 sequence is CASSPQGRDTEAFF. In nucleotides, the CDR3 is TGTGCCAGCTCACCGCAGGGCAGGGACACTGAAGCTTTCTTT.

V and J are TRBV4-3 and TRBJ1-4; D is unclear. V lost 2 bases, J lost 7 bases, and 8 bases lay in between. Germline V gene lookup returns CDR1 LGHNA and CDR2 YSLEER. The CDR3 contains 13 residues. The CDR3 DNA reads TGCGCCAGCAGCCAACTCCCGGGTGAAAAACTGTTTTTT. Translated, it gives CASSQLPGEKLFF.

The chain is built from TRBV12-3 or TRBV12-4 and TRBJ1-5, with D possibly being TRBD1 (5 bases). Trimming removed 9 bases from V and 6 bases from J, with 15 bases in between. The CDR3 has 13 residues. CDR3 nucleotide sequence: TGTGCCAGTAATTTCGGGGGGAGTCAGCCCCAGCATTTT. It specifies CASNFGGSQPQHF.

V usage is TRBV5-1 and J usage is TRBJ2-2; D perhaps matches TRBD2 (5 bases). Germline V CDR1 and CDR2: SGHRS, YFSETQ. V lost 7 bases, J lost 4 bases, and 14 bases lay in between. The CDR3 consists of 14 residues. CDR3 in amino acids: CASAYGVPTGELFF. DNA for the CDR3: TGCGCCAGCGCCTACGGGGTACCCACCGGGGAGCTGTTTTTT.

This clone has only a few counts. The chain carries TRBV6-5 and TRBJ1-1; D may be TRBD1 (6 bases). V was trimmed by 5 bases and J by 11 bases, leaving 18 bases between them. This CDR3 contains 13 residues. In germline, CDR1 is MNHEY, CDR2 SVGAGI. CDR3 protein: CASSLEPQGYAFF. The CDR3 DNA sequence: TGTGCCAGCAGTCTGGAGCCCCAGGGGTATGCTTTCTTT.

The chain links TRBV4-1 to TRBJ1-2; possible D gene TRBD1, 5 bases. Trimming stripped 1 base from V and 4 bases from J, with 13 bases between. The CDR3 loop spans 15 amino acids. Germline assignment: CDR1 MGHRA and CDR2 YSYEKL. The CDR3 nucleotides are TGCGCCAGCAGCCAAGCCGGGGGTAGGAGCTATGGCTACACCTTC. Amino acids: CASSQAGGRSYGYTF.

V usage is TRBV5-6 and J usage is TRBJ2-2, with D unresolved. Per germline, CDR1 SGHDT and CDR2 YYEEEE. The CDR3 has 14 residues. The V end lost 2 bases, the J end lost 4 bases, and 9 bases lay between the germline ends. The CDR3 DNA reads TGTGCCAGCAGCTTTGGAACCTTCACCGGGGAGCTGTTTTTT. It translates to CASSFGTFTGELFF.

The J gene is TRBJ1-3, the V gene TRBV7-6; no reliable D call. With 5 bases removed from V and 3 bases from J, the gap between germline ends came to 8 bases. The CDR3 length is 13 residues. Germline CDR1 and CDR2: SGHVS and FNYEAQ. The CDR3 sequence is CASSPAGGNTIYF. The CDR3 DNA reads TGTGCCAGCAGCCCGGCGGGTGGAAACACCATATATTTT.

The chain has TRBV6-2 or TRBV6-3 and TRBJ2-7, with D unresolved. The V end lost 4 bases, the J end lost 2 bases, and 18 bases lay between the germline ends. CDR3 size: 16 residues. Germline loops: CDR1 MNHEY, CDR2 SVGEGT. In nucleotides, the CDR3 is TGTGCCAGCAGTTTAACCGTACAGTTAATCCCCTACGAGCAGTACTTC. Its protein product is CASSLTVQLIPYEQYF.

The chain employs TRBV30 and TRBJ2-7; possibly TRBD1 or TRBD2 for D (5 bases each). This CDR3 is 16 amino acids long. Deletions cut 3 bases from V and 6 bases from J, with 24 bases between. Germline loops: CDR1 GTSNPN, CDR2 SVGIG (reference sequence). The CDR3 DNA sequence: TGTGCCTGGAGCCATTCCGGGACCACCGAGTGGATCGAGCAGTACTTC. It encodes CAWSHSGTTEWIEQYF.

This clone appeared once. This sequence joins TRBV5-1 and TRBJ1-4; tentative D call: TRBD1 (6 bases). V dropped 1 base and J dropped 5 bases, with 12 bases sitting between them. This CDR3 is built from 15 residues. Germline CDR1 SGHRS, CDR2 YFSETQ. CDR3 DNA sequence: TGCGCCAGCAGCTTGATGGGGGCAGTCAATGAAAAACTGTTTTTT. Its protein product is CASSLMGAVNEKLFF.